What follows is one T cell receptor beta chain and its context. The CDR3 contains 15 residues. CDR1 MNHEY and CDR2 SMNVEV come from the germline V gene (reference sequence). The V end lost 4 bases, the J end lost 5 bases, and 15 bases lay between the germline ends. Sequencing was performed with immunoSEQ multiplex PCR; in TCRdb, only in-frame clones are kept and a portion is missing. The sample holds tens of thousands of clones, roughly 85% seen once. This sample is part of a study of blood T cell repertoires in COVID-19. Sample: peripheral blood. The rearrangement joins TRBV27 to TRBJ2-4; perhaps TRBD1 as D (6 bases). This receptor was obtained from a man aged 30 to 39 with acute or convalescent COVID-19. The CDR3 region has the DNA TGTGCCAGCAGTTCGTCAGTAGGGGGTCAAAACATTCAGTACTTC. Amino acid sequence: CASSSSVGGQNIQYF.